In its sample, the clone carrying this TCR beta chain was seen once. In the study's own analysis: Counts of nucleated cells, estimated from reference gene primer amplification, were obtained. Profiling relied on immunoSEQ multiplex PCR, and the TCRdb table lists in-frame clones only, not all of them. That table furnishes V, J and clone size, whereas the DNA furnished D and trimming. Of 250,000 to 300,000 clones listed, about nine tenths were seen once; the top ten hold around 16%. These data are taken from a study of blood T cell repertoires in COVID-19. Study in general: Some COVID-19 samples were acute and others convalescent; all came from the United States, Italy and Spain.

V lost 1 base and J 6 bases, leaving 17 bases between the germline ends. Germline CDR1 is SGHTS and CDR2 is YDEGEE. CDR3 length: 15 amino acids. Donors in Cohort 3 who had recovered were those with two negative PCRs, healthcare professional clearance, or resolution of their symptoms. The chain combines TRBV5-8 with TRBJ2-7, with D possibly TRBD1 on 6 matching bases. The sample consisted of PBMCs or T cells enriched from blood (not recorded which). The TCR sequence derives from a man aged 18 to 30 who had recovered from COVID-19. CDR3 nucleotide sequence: TGTGCCAGCAGCTTGTATCGCAGGGGAGCACTCGAGCAGTACTTC. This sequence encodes CASSLYRRGALEQYF.